This T cell receptor (beta chain) was captured by sequencing in a study of blood T cell repertoires in COVID-19. The CDR3 extends over 14 amino acids. The germline V gene has CDR1 SNHLY and CDR2 FYNNEI. Trimming stripped 6 bases from V and 6 bases from J, with 17 bases between. Sequencing was performed with immunoSEQ multiplex PCR; in TCRdb, only in-frame clones are kept and a portion is missing. There are 150,000 to 200,000 clones in the sample; over 90% occur only once, and just under 2% lies in the top ten. V usage is TRBV2 and J usage is TRBJ1-2; D is undetermined. Sequences were obtained from peripheral blood. This sequence originates from a woman aged 60 to 75 with COVID-19, enrolled during active disease. This chain's CDR3 is CASSTRRRENGYTF. The CDR3 DNA reads as TGTGCCAGCAGCACCAGGCGGAGGGAAAATGGCTACACCTTC.